This T cell receptor beta chain derives from a study of shared clonotypes between healthy human individuals. Looked up from germline, CDR1 is LGHNA and CDR2 is YNFKEQ. The ends lost 3 bases at V and 2 bases at J; junction bases unmatched: 10. The CDR3 has 18 residues. Only in-frame clones appear in the TCRdb table, and some are missing; sequencing was by immunoSEQ multiplex PCR. The repertoire consists of 2 million to 2.5 million clones, with roughly 93% occurring once and the leading ten covering 0.35% to 0.45%. The receptor comes from a man younger than 35 in good health. Some clones in this sample may be carry-over from other donors' samples. The chain recombines TRBV4-2 with TRBJ2-1; 10 nucleotides line up with TRBD2. Source material: naive CD4+ T cells from PBMCs. Specified subset: CD45RA+ positively selected. CDR3 sequence (DNA): TGTGCCAGCAGCCACCAAGGGGTAGCGGGAGGCCCCTACAATGAGCAGTTCTTC. It translates to CASSHQGVAGGPYNEQFF.